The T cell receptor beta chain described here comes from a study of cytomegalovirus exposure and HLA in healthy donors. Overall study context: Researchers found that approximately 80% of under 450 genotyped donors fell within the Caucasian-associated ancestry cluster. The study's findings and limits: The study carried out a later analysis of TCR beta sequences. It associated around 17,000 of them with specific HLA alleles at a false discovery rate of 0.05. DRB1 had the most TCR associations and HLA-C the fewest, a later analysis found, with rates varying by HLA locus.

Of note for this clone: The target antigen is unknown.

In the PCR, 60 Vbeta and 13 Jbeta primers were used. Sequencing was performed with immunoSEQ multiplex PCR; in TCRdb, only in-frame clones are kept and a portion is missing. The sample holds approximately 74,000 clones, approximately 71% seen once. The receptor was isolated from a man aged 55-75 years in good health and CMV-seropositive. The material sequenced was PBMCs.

The CDR3 DNA reads as TGTGCCAGCTCACCACCGCCAGCGGGGGCGTCCTACGAGCAGTACTTC. Translation: CASSPPPAGASYEQYF. The chain links TRBV18 to TRBJ2-7; 8 positions agree with TRBD2. The length of the CDR3 is 16 residues. Looked up from germline, CDR1 is KGHSH and CDR2 is LQKENI. V shed 0 bases, J shed 1 base, and the junction held 5 bases outside the gene matches.